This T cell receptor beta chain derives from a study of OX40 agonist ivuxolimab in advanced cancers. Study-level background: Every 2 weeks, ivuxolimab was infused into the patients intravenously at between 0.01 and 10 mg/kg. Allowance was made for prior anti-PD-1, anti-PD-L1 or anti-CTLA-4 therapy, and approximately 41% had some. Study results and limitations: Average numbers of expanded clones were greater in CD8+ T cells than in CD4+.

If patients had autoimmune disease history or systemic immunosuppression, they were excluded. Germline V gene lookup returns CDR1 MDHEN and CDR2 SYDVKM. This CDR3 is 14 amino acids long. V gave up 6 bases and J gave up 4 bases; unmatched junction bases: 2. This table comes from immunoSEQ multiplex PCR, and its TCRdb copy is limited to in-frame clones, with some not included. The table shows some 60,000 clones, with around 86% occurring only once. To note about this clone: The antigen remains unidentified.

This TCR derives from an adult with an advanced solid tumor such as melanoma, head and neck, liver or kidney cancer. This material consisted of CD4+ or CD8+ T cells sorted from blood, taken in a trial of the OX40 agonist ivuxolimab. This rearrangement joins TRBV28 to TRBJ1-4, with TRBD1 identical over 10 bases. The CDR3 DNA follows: TGTGCCAGCAGCCGGACAGGGGGTAATGAAAAACTGTTTTTT. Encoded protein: CASSRTGGNEKLFF.